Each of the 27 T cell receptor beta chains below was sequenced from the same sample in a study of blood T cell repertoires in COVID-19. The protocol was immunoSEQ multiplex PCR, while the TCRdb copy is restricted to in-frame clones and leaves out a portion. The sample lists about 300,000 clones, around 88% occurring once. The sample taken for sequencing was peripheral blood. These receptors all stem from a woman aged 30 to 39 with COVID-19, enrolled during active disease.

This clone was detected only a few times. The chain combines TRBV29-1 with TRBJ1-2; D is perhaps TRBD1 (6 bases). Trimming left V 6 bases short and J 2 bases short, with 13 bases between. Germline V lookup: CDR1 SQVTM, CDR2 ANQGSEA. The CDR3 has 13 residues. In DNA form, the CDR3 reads TGCAGCGTCCGACAGGACCTAAACTATGGCTACACCTTC. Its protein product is CSVRQDLNYGYTF.

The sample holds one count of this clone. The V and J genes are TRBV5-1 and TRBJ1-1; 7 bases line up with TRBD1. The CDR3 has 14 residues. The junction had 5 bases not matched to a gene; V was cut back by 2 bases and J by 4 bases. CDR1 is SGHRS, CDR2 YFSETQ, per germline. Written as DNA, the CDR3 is TGCGCCAGCAGCTTCGCAGGGGGAAGCACTGAAGCTTTCTTT. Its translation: CASSFAGGSTEAFF.

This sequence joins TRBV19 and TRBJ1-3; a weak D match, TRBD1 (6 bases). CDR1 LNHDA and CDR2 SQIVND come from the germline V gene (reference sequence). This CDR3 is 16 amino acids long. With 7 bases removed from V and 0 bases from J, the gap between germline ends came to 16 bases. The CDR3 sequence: CASTPDSSSSGNTIYF. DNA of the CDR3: TGTGCCAGTACCCCGGACAGTTCCAGCTCTGGAAACACCATATATTTT.

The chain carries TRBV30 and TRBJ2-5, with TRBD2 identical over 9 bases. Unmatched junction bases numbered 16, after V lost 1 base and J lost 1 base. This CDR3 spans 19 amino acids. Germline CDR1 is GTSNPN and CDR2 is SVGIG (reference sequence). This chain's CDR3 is CAWSAVQGGGESRQETQYF. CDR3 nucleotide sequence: TGTGCCTGGAGTGCAGTCCAGGGCGGGGGGGAGAGCCGCCAAGAGACCCAGTACTTC.

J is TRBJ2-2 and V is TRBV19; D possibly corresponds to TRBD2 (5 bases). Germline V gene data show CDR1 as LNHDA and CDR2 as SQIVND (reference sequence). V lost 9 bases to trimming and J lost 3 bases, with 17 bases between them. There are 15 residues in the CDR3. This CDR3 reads CARSAGLGDTGELFF. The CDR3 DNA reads TGTGCCAGATCGGCAGGTCTCGGGGACACCGGGGAGCTGTTTTTT. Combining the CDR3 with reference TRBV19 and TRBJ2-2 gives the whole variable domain DGGITQSPKYLFRKEGQNVTLSCEQNLNHDAMYWYRQDPGQGLRLIYYSQIVNDFQKGDIAEGYSVSREKKESFPLTVTSAQKNPTAFYLCARSAGLGDTGELFFGEGSRLTVL.

The CDR3 loop is CASSLLGGNSPLHF. In DNA form, the CDR3 reads TGTGCCAGCAGCTTATTAGGGGGTAATTCACCCCTCCACTTT. The chain couples TRBV11-2 to TRBJ1-6; perhaps TRBD1 as D (6 bases). CDR1 and CDR2 (germline): SGHAT, FQNNGV. V was cut by 2 bases and J by 6 bases, with 8 bases left in between. The CDR3 is 14 amino acids.

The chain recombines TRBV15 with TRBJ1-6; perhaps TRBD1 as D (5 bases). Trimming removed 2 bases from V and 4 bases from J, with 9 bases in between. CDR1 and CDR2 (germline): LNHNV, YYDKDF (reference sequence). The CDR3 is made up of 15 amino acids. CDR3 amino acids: CATSRFQGYNSPLHF. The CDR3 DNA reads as TGTGCCACCAGCAGATTTCAGGGTTATAATTCACCCCTCCACTTT.

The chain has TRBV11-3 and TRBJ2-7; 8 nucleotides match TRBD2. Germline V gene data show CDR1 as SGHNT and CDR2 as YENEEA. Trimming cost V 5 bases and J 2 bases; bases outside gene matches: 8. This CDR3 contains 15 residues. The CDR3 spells CASSQTGGLAYEQYF. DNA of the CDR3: TGTGCCAGCAGCCAAACCGGGGGACTAGCCTACGAGCAGTACTTC.

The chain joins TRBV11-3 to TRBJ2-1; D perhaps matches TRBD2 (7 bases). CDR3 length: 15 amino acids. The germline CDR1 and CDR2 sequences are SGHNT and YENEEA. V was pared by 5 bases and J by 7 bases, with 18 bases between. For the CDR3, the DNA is TGTGCCAGCAGCCATAGGGGGGGGGCCGATAATGAGCAGTTCTTC. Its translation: CASSHRGGADNEQFF.

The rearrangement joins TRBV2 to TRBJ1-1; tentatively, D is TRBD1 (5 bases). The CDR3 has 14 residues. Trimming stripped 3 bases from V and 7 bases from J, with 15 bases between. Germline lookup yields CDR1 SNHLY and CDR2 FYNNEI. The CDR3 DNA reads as TGTGCCAGCAGTGATACGGGTGGGGGGGATGAAGCTTTCTTT. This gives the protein CASSDTGGGDEAFF.

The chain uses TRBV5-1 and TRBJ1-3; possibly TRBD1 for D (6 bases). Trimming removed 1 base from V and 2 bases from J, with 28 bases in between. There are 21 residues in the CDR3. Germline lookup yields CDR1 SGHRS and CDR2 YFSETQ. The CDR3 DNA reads TGCGCCAGCAGCTTGTTACTTAGGACAGTCTCCCTCTCTGGGCCTGGAAACACCATATATTTT. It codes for CASSLLLRTVSLSGPGNTIYF. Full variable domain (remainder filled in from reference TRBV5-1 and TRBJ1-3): KAGVTQTPRYLIKTRGQQVTLSCSPISGHRSVSWYQQTPGQGLQFLFEYFSETQRNKGNFPGRFSGRQFSNSRSEMNVSTLELGDSALYLCASSLLLRTVSLSGPGNTIYFGEGSWLTVV.

CDR3 in DNA: TGTGCCAGTAGTAGAGAACTAGCGGCCGGCACAGATACGCAGTATTTT. Translating gives CASSRELAAGTDTQYF. The rearrangement links TRBV19 to TRBJ2-3; 8 bases line up with TRBD2. The CDR3 has 16 residues. The germline V gene encodes CDR1 LNHDA and CDR2 SQIVND (reference sequence). The J segment lost 1 base and the V segment lost 4 bases, leaving 7 bases of the junction unmatched.

CDR3 protein: CASSEMGGAGEAFF. CDR3 coding DNA: TGCGCCAGCAGTGAGATGGGTGGGGCAGGGGAAGCTTTCTTT. V is TRBV10-1 and J is TRBJ1-1; TRBD1 might be the D (5 bases). CDR1 is WNHNN and CDR2 is SYGVQD in the germline V gene (reference sequence). With 2 bases removed from V and 8 bases from J, the gap between germline ends came to 15 bases. CDR3 length: 14 residues.

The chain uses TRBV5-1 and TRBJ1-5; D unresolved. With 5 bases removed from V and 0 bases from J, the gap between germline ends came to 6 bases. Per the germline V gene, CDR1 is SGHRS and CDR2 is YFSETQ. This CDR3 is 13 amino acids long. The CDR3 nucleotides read TGCGCCAGCAGGGAGGATAGCAATCAGCCCCAGCATTTT. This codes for CASREDSNQPQHF.

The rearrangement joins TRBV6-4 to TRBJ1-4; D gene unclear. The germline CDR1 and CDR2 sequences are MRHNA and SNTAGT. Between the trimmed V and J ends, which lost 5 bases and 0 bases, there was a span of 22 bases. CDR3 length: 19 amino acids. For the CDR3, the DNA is TGTGCCAGCAGTAATAAGAGGGAGATTGGACCCGCAACTAATGAAAAACTGTTTTTT. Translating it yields CASSNKREIGPATNEKLFF.

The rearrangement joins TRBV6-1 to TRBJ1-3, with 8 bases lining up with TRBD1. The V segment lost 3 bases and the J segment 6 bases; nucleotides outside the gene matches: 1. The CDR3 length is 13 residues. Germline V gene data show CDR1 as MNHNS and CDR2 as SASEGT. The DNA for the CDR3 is TGTGCCAGCAGTGACAGGGGGCTAAACACCATATATTTT. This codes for CASSDRGLNTIYF.

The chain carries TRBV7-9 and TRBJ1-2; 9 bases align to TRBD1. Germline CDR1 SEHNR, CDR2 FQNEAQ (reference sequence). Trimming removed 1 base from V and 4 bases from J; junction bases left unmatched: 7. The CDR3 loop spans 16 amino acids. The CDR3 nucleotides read TGTGCCAGCAGCTTAGAGGGGACAGGGTCGGGCTATGGCTACACCTTC. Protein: CASSLEGTGSGYGYTF.

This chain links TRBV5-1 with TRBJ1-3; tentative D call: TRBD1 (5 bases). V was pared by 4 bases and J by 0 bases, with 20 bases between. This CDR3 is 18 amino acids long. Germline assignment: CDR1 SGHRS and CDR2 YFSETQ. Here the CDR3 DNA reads TGCGCCAGCAGCCGCGGTGACAGCCTCTCATACTCTGGAAACACCATATATTTT. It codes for CASSRGDSLSYSGNTIYF.

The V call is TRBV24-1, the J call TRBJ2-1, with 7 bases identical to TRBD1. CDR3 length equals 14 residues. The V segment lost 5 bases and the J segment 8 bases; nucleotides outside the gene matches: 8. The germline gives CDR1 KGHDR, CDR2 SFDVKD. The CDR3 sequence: CATSGGQFIDEQFF. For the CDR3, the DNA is TGTGCCACCAGTGGGGGACAGTTTATCGATGAGCAGTTCTTC.

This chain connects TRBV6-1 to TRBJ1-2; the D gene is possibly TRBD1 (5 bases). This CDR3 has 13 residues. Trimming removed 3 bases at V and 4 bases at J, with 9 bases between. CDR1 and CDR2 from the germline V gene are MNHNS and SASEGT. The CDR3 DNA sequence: TGTGCCAGCAGTGAGCAGGGCGTCTATGGCTACACCTTC. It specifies CASSEQGVYGYTF.

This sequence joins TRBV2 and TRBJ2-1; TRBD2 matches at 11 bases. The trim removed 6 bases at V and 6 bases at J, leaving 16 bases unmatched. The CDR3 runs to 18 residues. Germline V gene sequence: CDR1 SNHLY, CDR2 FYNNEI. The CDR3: CASRPGRTSSGGLNEQFF. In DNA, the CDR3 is TGTGCCAGCAGACCAGGTAGAACCTCTAGCGGGGGGCTCAATGAGCAGTTCTTC.

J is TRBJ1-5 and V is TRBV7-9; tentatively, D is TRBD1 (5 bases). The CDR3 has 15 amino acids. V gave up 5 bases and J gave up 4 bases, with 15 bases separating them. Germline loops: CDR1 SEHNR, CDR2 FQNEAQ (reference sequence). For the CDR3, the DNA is TGTGCCAGCAGCGCCCCGGGGGTGGGGAATCAGCCCCAGCATTTT. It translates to CASSAPGVGNQPQHF.

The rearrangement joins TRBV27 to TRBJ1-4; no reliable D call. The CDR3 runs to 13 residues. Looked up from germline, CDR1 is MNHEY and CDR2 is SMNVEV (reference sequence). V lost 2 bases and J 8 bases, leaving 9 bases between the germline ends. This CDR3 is CASSLASGEKLFF. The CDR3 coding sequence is TGTGCCAGCAGTTTAGCGTCGGGAGAAAAACTGTTTTTT.

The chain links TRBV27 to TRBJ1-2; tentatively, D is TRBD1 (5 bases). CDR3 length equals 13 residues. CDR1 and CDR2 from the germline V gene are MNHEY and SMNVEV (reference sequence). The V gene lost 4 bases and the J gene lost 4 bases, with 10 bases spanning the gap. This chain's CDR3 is CASSWGVGYGYTF. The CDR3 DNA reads TGTGCCAGCAGTTGGGGGGTAGGCTATGGCTACACCTTC.

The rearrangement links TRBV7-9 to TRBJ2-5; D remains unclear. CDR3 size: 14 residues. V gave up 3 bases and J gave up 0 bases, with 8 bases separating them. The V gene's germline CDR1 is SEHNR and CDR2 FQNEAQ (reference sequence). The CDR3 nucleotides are TGTGCCAGCAGCTTGGTGGGCCACCAAGAGACCCAGTACTTC. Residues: CASSLVGHQETQYF. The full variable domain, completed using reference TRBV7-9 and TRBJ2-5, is DTGVSQNPRHKITKRGQNVTFRCDPISEHNRLYWYRQTLGQGPEFLTYFQNEAQLEKSRLLSDRFSAERPKGSFSTLEIQRTEQGDSAMYLCASSLVGHQETQYFGPGTRLLVL.

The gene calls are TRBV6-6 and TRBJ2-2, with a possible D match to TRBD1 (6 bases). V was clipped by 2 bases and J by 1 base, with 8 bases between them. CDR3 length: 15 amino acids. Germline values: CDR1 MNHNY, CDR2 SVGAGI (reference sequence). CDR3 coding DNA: TGTGCCAGCAGTTACCCAGGGGTGAACACCGGGGAGCTGTTTTTT. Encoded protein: CASSYPGVNTGELFF.

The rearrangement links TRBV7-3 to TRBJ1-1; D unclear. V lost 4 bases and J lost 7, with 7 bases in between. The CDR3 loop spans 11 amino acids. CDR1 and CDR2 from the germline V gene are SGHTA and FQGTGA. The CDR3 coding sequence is TGTGCCAGCAGCTACGAGGTTGAAGCTTTCTTT. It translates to CASSYEVEAFF.